This passage covers 28 T cell receptor beta chains from one sample sequenced in a study of T cells in Graves' hyperthyroidism and ophthalmopathy (dated by TCRdb to about 2019). Library preparation employed multiplex PCR. These reads were obtained on an Illumina HiSeq 2000. The TCR beta CDR3 regions were amplified from RNA transcripts. For the first round of RT-PCR on the TCR CDR3, the HTBI primer set was used together with the Qiagen OneStep RT-PCR kit. The public sequencing data were trimmed at Q25 with fastp and processed into clonotypes with MiXCR by TCRdb, which kept only in-frame beta chains. Every distinct CDR3 protein forms one entry, paired with its most common genes and DNA. The sample profile shows about 300,000 distinct CDR3 sequences; roughly 20% of them were found once. In total, the top ten clones hold under 40% of the sample. Sequencing input: blood. The source is a man aged 50 or older with Graves' ophthalmopathy.

This clonotype was counted at least ten times. The chain carries TRBV2 and TRBJ2-7, with 9 bases that match TRBD1. J was trimmed by 4 bases and V by 4 bases; bases with no gene match: 5. The CDR3 runs to 14 residues. The germline CDR1 and CDR2 sequences are SNHLY and FYNNEI. The CDR3 spells CASSAGQGWYEQYF. The CDR3 DNA is TGTGCCAGCAGTGCGGGACAGGGTTGGTACGAGCAGTACTTC.

V usage is TRBV5-1 and J usage is TRBJ1-4; D is unclear. Germline-derived CDR1 and CDR2 are SGHRS and YFSETQ. Trimming cost V 0 bases and J 5 bases, with 8 bases left between them. The CDR3 contains 14 residues. In DNA, the CDR3 is TGCGCCAGCAGCTTGGAACCGCGAAATGAAAAACTGTTTTTT. It yields the protein CASSLEPRNEKLFF.

Ten or more counts support this clonotype. The chain couples TRBV3-1 to TRBJ2-7; 7 bases match TRBD1. V trimming: 4 bases; J trimming: 4 bases; junction bases outside the gene matches: 7. The CDR3 consists of 14 residues. In germline, CDR1 is LGHDT, CDR2 YNNKEL (reference sequence). CDR3 DNA sequence: TGTGCCAGCAGCCCTTGGACAGGAGAATACGAGCAGTACTTC. Its protein is CASSPWTGEYEQYF.

The chain links TRBV12-3 or TRBV12-4 to TRBJ1-2; D is perhaps TRBD1 (6 bases). This CDR3 region has 14 residues. Between the trimmed V and J ends, which lost 4 bases and 6 bases, there was a span of 15 bases. CDR3: CASSWGALLDGYTF. DNA of the CDR3: TGTGCCAGCAGTTGGGGGGCGCTTCTTGATGGCTACACCTTC.

This chain links TRBV15 with TRBJ2-5; unclear D gene. V was clipped by 0 bases and J by 6 bases, with 11 bases between them. CDR1 is LNHNV and CDR2 is YYDKDF in the germline V gene (reference sequence). The CDR3 length is 14 residues. CDR3: CATSRDLGMKTQYF. The CDR3 coding sequence is TGTGCCACCAGCAGAGATCTGGGCATGAAGACCCAGTACTTC.

This clonotype was recorded a few times. The gene calls are TRBV5-5 and TRBJ1-2; D is ambiguous. In germline, CDR1 is SGHKS, CDR2 YYEKEE (reference sequence). The V end lost 2 bases, the J end lost 7 bases, and 21 bases lay between the germline ends. The CDR3 has 16 residues. The CDR3 coding sequence is TGTGCCAGCAGCTTTCCGCAGGAAAGAAGGGTCGGTGGCTACACCTTC. This codes for CASSFPQERRVGGYTF.

The V and J genes are TRBV10-3 and TRBJ1-1; the match to TRBD1 covers 7 bases. Germline lookup yields CDR1 ENHRY and CDR2 SYGVKD. CDR3 length: 12 residues. The ends lost 8 bases at V and 3 bases at J; junction bases unmatched: 3. CDR3 nucleotides: TGTGCCATCTCCGACAGGGACACTGAAGCTTTCTTT. This sequence encodes CAISDRDTEAFF.

This clonotype was seen at least ten times. The V call is TRBV20-1, the J call TRBJ2-1, with D possibly TRBD2 on 5 matching bases. Trimming took off 3 bases at V and 5 bases at J, with 14 bases between the two ends. CDR3 length equals 14 residues. Germline V CDR1 and CDR2: DFQATT, SNEGSKA (reference sequence). In DNA form, the CDR3 reads TGCAGTGCTAGCGGAAGGGAGCGGAACAATGAGCAGTTCTTC. Its translation: CSASGRERNNEQFF.

This clonotype was seen a few times. The chain employs TRBV28 and TRBJ1-4; no firm D call. Germline loops: CDR1 MDHEN, CDR2 SYDVKM. V lost 2 bases to trimming and J lost 2 bases, with 0 bases between them. This CDR3 contains 12 residues. The CDR3, as DNA: TGTGCCAGCAGTTTAACTAATGAAAAACTGTTTTTT. Protein product: CASSLTNEKLFF.

This clonotype turned up a few times. The chain couples TRBV27 to TRBJ2-7; maybe TRBD2 (5 bases). The germline V gene has CDR1 MNHEY and CDR2 SMNVEV (reference sequence). V lost 4 bases to trimming and J lost 3 bases, with 10 bases between them. The CDR3 is 13 amino acids. The CDR3 protein is CASSWRQHYEQYF. The CDR3, as DNA: TGTGCCAGCAGTTGGAGGCAGCACTACGAGCAGTACTTC.

This sequence joins TRBV5-5 and TRBJ2-1; D is possibly TRBD1 or TRBD2 (5 bases each). This CDR3 region has 14 residues. V lost 3 bases and J 4 bases, leaving 11 bases between the germline ends. Germline loops: CDR1 SGHKS, CDR2 YYEKEE (reference sequence). CDR3 sequence reads: CASSWGWTYNEQFF. The CDR3 DNA follows: TGTGCCAGCAGCTGGGGGTGGACATACAATGAGCAGTTCTTC.

Note on this clonotype: Given a much more abundant clone one base away, this may be a read error. This chain joins TRBV27 and TRBJ2-1, with TRBD2 matching over 10 bases. Germline CDR1 reads MNHEY; CDR2 reads SMNVEV (reference sequence). This CDR3 is 15 amino acids long. The CDR3 loop reads CPSSLGTSEYNEQFF. For the CDR3, the DNA is TGTCCCAGCAGTCTCGGGACTAGCGAGTACAATGAGCAGTTCTTC.

This clonotype was detected ten times or more. This chain links TRBV11-2 with TRBJ1-1, with a weak D call TRBD1 (5 bases). There are 17 residues in the CDR3. V dropped 4 bases and J dropped 3 bases, with 21 bases sitting between them. The germline CDR1 and CDR2 sequences are SGHAT and FQNNGV. CDR3 nucleotides: TGTGCCAGCAGCTCAGTGGCCCTAAGGGGAATGGACACTGAAGCTTTCTTT. It encodes CASSSVALRGMDTEAFF. The whole variable domain, remainder taken from reference TRBV11-2 and TRBJ1-1, is EAGVAQSPRYKIIEKRQSVAFWCNPISGHATLYWYQQILGQGPKLLIQFQNNGVVDDSQLPKDRFSAERLKGVDSTLKIQPAKLEDSAVYLCASSSVALRGMDTEAFFGQGTRLTVV.

Note on this clonotype: A much bigger clone sits one base away, suggesting this may be a read error. This rearrangement joins TRBV29-1 to TRBJ2-1; possible D gene TRBD2, 6 bases. This CDR3 contains 14 residues. Germline CDR1 SQVTM, CDR2 ANQGSEA. CDR3 sequence (DNA): TGCAGCGTTGTAGGAAGGAGGGCGGCCAATGAGCGGTTCTTC. Translating gives CSVVGRRAANERFF.

This clonotype was picked up a small number of times. This chain uses TRBV10-3 with TRBJ2-1, with D tentatively TRBD2 (6 bases). Germline CDR1 ENHRY, CDR2 SYGVKD. Deletions cut 3 bases from V and 0 bases from J, with 15 bases between. This CDR3 has 17 residues. The CDR3 nucleotides read TGTGCCATCAGTGACAATGACGGGGGTAGCTCCTACAATGAGCAGTTCTTC. Its translation is CAISDNDGGSSYNEQFF.

In its sample, this clonotype was seen a few times. The DNA for the CDR3 is TGTGCCAGCAGCCCACTACTAGCGAGCAACACCGGGGAGCTGTTTTTT. Its protein product is CASSPLLASNTGELFF. J is TRBJ2-2 and V is TRBV3-1, with 7 bases identical to TRBD2. The CDR3 contains 16 residues. J gave up 2 bases and V 4 bases, and 7 bases lay outside the gene matches. From germline, CDR1 is LGHDT and CDR2 YNNKEL (reference sequence).

In its sample, this clonotype was seen many times. Relative to the germline gene, one junction end is altered; a read error may explain this. The chain couples TRBV12-3 or TRBV12-4 to TRBJ2-7; possible D gene TRBD2, 6 bases. The length of the CDR3 is 18 residues. CDR3 bases: TGTGCAAGCAGTTTCGCCCCCCCGACCGGGACTCTGCGGGACGAGCAGTACTTC. Its protein product is CASSFAPPTGTLRDEQYF.

A few counts support this clonotype. At one end the junction does not follow the germline gene, possibly because of a read error. CDR3 amino acids: CASSLDRFGKRNEQFF. In DNA form, the CDR3 reads TGTGCCAGCAGTTTAGACAGATTCGGAAAACGAAATGAGCAGTTCTTC. V gene TRBV7-6 combines with J gene TRBJ2-1; D may be TRBD1 (5 bases). Germline lookup yields CDR1 SGHVS and CDR2 FNYEAQ. The CDR3 covers 16 residues.

The chain joins TRBV9 to TRBJ2-6; possible D gene TRBD1, 6 bases. The CDR3 sequence is 20 residues long. Germline V CDR1 and CDR2: SGDLS, YYNGEE. Trimming left V 3 bases short and J 0 bases short, with 22 bases between. CDR3 nucleotide sequence: TGTGCCAGCAGCGGAACAATACCGGGACAAATCGACTCTGGGGCCAACGTCCTGACTTTC. It encodes CASSGTIPGQIDSGANVLTF.

This chain uses TRBV6-1 with TRBJ1-5; unclear D gene. Germline CDR1 and CDR2: MNHNS and SASEGT. Trimming pared 2 bases from V and 5 bases from J, leaving 16 bases between. The CDR3 has 16 residues. The CDR3 loop reads CASSENLSADYQPQHF. For the CDR3, the DNA is TGTGCCAGCAGTGAAAATTTGTCAGCCGATTATCAGCCCCAGCATTTT.

The sample holds many counts of this clonotype. The genes are TRBV5-1 and TRBJ2-3; 13 bases agree with TRBD2. The J segment lost 6 bases and the V segment lost 2 bases, leaving 6 bases of the junction unmatched. Germline V gene lookup returns CDR1 SGHRS and CDR2 YFSETQ. The CDR3 covers 16 residues. CDR3 amino acids: CASSLRTSGGSDTQYF. CDR3 nucleotide sequence: TGCGCCAGCAGCTTACGGACTAGCGGGGGATCGGATACGCAGTATTTT.

The V and J genes are TRBV28 and TRBJ1-5; perhaps TRBD1 as D (6 bases). CDR3 length: 17 amino acids. V lost 0 bases, J lost 2 bases, and 14 bases lay in between. Germline lookup yields CDR1 MDHEN and CDR2 SYDVKM. The CDR3 spells CASSLWEGGGGNQPQHF. As DNA, the CDR3 is TGTGCCAGCAGTTTATGGGAGGGGGGTGGGGGCAATCAGCCCCAGCATTTT.

A few counts support this clonotype. The chain combines TRBV7-9 with TRBJ2-7; D unresolved. Looked up from germline, CDR1 is SEHNR and CDR2 is FQNEAQ (reference sequence). The V gene lost 5 bases and the J gene lost 4 bases, with 9 bases spanning the gap. The CDR3 has 12 residues. The CDR3, as DNA: TGTGCCAGCAGCGGACCCCCTTACGAGCAGTACTTC. Protein sequence: CASSGPPYEQYF.

This chain joins TRBV29-1 and TRBJ2-1, with TRBD2 identical over 7 bases. The J call could be wrong; TRBJ2-7 is a better fit for the DNA end. The CDR3 totals 13 residues. CDR1 is SQVTM and CDR2 is ANQGSEA in the germline V gene. This CDR3 reads CSVPSGGGDEQYF. The CDR3 nucleotides are TGCAGCGTCCCATCTGGGGGGGGGGATGAGCAGTACTTC.

This clonotype has just a few counts. This chain connects TRBV6-5 to TRBJ2-3; D gene ambiguous. The CDR3 is 15 amino acids. CDR1 is MNHEY and CDR2 is SVGAGI in the germline V gene. V lost 2 bases and J lost 0, with 9 bases in between. The CDR3 protein is CASSYRAASTDTQYF. The CDR3 DNA reads as TGTGCCAGCAGTTACAGGGCGGCTAGCACAGATACGCAGTATTTT.

There are many counts of this clonotype. The chain links TRBV3-1 to TRBJ2-1; 7 bases align to TRBD2. There are 15 residues in the CDR3. Germline values: CDR1 LGHDT, CDR2 YNNKEL (reference sequence). The trim removed 2 bases at V and 6 bases at J, leaving 7 bases unmatched. CDR3 DNA: TGTGCCAGCAGCCAACCGGGACTAAGAATCAATGAGCAGTTCTTC. This sequence encodes CASSQPGLRINEQFF.

The rearrangement links TRBV7-3 to TRBJ2-3; D gene uncertain. The germline CDR1 and CDR2 sequences are SGHTA and FQGTGA. With 3 bases removed from V and 1 base from J, the gap between germline ends came to 5 bases. CDR3 size: 13 residues. In nucleotides, the CDR3 is TGTGCCAGCAGCTTTGACGGCACAGATACGCAGTATTTT. Protein product: CASSFDGTDTQYF.

This clonotype has a handful of counts. The V call is TRBV15, the J call TRBJ2-3; no clear D gene. Germline CDR1 LNHNV, CDR2 YYDKDF (reference sequence). The CDR3 loop spans 15 amino acids. V lost 1 base, J lost 0 bases, and 8 bases lay in between. The CDR3 nucleotides read TGTGCCACCAGCAGAGGGGCGGTAAGCACAGATACGCAGTATTTT. Translating it yields CATSRGAVSTDTQYF.